These 9 T cell receptor beta chains came from one sample sequenced in a study of T cell changes during pregnancy in multiple sclerosis. This table comes from immunoSEQ multiplex PCR, and its TCRdb copy is limited to in-frame clones, with some not included. The sample shows just under 65,000 clones, about 96% of them seen only once. The sample consisted of CD8+ T cells from peripheral blood mononuclear cells, taken after pregnancy. Receptors were obtained from a female donor with multiple sclerosis, enrolled in a pregnancy study.

J is TRBJ2-3 and V is TRBV7-8; the D is unclear. The CDR3 extends over 13 amino acids. Germline loops: CDR1 SGHVS, CDR2 FQNEAQ. Trimming pared 1 base from V and 2 bases from J, leaving 4 bases between. DNA for the CDR3: TGTGCCAGCAGCTTAGTTATCACAGATACGCAGTATTTT. Its protein product is CASSLVITDTQYF.

The rearrangement joins TRBV15 to TRBJ1-3; no clear D. This CDR3 is 19 amino acids long. The V end lost 1 base, the J end lost 0 bases, and 19 bases lay between the germline ends. Germline V gene lookup returns CDR1 LNHNV and CDR2 YYDKDF (reference sequence). The CDR3 is CATSRGPDVDRGSGNTIYF. The CDR3 DNA reads TGTGCCACCAGCAGAGGCCCCGACGTTGACCGCGGCTCTGGAAACACCATATATTTT.

This chain joins TRBV7-9 and TRBJ2-7; D not certain. The CDR3 runs to 12 residues. Germline V gives CDR1 SEHNR, CDR2 FQNEAQ (reference sequence). V was trimmed by 5 bases and J by 5 bases, leaving 10 bases between them. Written as DNA, the CDR3 is TGTGCCAGCAGCCAGAGTACAGACGAGCAGTACTTC. The encoded protein is CASSQSTDEQYF.

This chain links TRBV13 with TRBJ2-7, with TRBD2 matching over 8 bases. Trimming took 7 bases from V and 2 from J; bases not matched to a gene: 7. There are 14 residues in the CDR3. CDR1 PRHDT and CDR2 FYEKMQ come from the germline V gene (reference sequence). The CDR3 DNA follows: TGTGCCAGCAACCGGGGGGGGAAACCCTACGAGCAGTACTTC. This translates into CASNRGGKPYEQYF.

This clone was observed once. The CDR3 sequence is CATSKSWQGYSGNTIYF. The CDR3 nucleotides read TGTGCCACCAGCAAATCTTGGCAGGGATACTCTGGAAACACCATATATTTT. V gene TRBV15 combines with J gene TRBJ1-3; D may be TRBD1 (5 bases). This CDR3 is 17 amino acids long. The germline V gene encodes CDR1 LNHNV and CDR2 YYDKDF (reference sequence). Trimming took off 4 bases at V and 0 bases at J, with 16 bases between the two ends.

V usage is TRBV7-3 and J usage is TRBJ2-3, with TRBD2 identical over 9 bases. CDR1 is SGHTA, CDR2 FQGTGA, per germline. V trimming: 5 bases; J trimming: 4 bases; junction bases outside the gene matches: 7. The CDR3 sequence is 15 residues long. In DNA, the CDR3 is TGTGCCAGCAGCACGCAAGCGGGAGGTGCAGATACGCAGTATTTT. Encoded protein: CASSTQAGGADTQYF.

This chain uses TRBV15 with TRBJ1-4; D is uncertain. Germline V lookup: CDR1 LNHNV, CDR2 YYDKDF (reference sequence). The CDR3 is 12 amino acids. V gave up 1 base and J gave up 7 bases, with 4 bases separating them. The CDR3, as DNA: TGTGCCACCAGCAGAGTCGGTGAAAAACTGTTTTTT. Translation gives CATSRVGEKLFF.

The CDR3 DNA is TGTGCCAGCAGGTTTCATAGGAGTCGGAACAATGAGCAGTTCTTC. Its protein product is CASRFHRSRNNEQFF. This chain connects TRBV27 to TRBJ2-1; no definite D call. The V end was cut by 6 bases, the J end by 5 bases, with 17 bases between. The CDR3 runs 15 residues. Germline V CDR1 and CDR2: MNHEY, SMNVEV (reference sequence).

This chain links TRBV29-1 with TRBJ2-7; a possible D gene is TRBD2 (7 bases). Germline CDR1 is SQVTM and CDR2 is ANQGSEA. V lost 1 base and J lost 2, with 9 bases in between. The CDR3 loop spans 13 amino acids. The CDR3 sequence is CSVEGGGTYEQYF. For the CDR3, the DNA is TGCAGCGTTGAAGGGGGGGGCACCTACGAGCAGTACTTC.